Below, one T cell receptor (beta chain) is given with its context. What it binds is not known. TCRdb redid the calling of the 5' RACE reads with MiXCR, one entry per CDR3 protein. The repertoire includes about 240,000 distinct CDR3 sequences, more than 9% of them detected once, and over 8% sits in the top ten. Germline CDR1 MNHNS, CDR2 SASEGT. The CDR3 runs 15 residues. J lost 10 bases, V lost 3 bases, and 6 bases had no gene match. These data belong to a study of identical twins. Regarding the study as a whole: Invariant MAIT and iNKT cells could partly confound zero-insertion analyses. Surplus twin overlap in beta out-of-frame sequences was less pronounced.

The sample was memory T cells sorted from blood. The genes are TRBV6-1 and TRBJ1-6; 10 bases agree with TRBD1. The sequence was collected from a man aged 45-60 years in good health. CDR3: CASSDRDRGGSPLHF. As DNA, the CDR3 is TGTGCCAGCAGTGACCGGGACAGGGGTGGATCACCCCTCCACTTT.